Included here is one TCR beta chain sequence, with context. A single count supports this clone. Its antigen specificity is not known. No per-base quality is available; no much larger clone lies one base away. TCRbeta CDR3 regions were amplified from genomic DNA using the immunoSEQ Assay, a bias-controlled multiplex PCR. In the paper's pipeline: Within the assay, amplification of reference gene primers was used to estimate how many nucleated cells each sample contained. To quantify the absolute abundance of each unique TCRbeta CDR3 rearrangement, sequence reads were collapsed and filtered. For each sample, productive Simpson clonality was calculated as the square root of Simpson's diversity index across productive rearrangements. TCRdb's version of the immuneACCESS table is confined to in-frame rearrangements and falls short of the full clone set. An unresolved V gene accounts for under half of the shortfall where checked; the remainder is of unknown origin. V and J calls and clone size are given by that table; D and trimming were obtained from the DNA. A total of a few hundred thousand clones appear in this sample, 80% to 90% of them only once. The ten largest clonotypes hold over 1.5% of the sample.

The sample comes from a study of blood T cell repertoires in COVID-19 (dated by TCRdb to between 2020 and 2021). Looking at the study overall: Collaborator samples came from the United States, Italy and Spain and covered acute and convalescent phases of COVID-19. The prospective study material was composed of cDNA or gDNA derived from T cells, B-cell-depleted T cells, or PBMCs. Subjects who had been exposed to COVID-19, were actively infected with it, or had recovered from it provided the deeply sampled blood TCRbeta repertoires that made up the dataset. The repertoires were released in a freely available public database meant as a resource for research on the immune response to SARS-CoV-2. The samples were drawn from two sources: the first 160 participants of the ongoing ImmuneRACE study, and 1,200 or so subjects contributed by 6 global collaborators. Nearly every sample came with metadata listing a de-identified subject ID, COVID-19 status, age in years and sex. Where available, HLA class I and class II types were obtained from metadata supplied by the sample provider rather than from assay-based typing.

Findings and caveats that apply to the study as a whole: The quantity of clinical and demographic metadata differed by source and by participant and was supplied without curation.

Participants in the prospective study were aged roughly 18 to 100 years, lived in some 24 United States geographic areas, and enrolled through a virtual design. Cohort assignment in the prospective study relied on participant-reported clinical history from a screening survey and a study questionnaire. For ImmuneRACE Cohort 3, a participant was defined as recovered based on two consecutive negative NP/OP PCR tests, clearance by a healthcare professional, or resolution of symptoms. In the prospective study, mobile phlebotomists collected whole blood, serum and a nasopharyngeal or oropharyngeal swab from each participant. Additional blood draws and questionnaires over an approximately two-month period could optionally be provided by prospective study participants. Before DNA extraction, prospective study blood samples were shipped either frozen or at room temperature. Measured from the cysteine to the phenylalanine, the CDR3 is 17 residues long. The retained sequence is limited to the CDR3, 51 bases, with the frame set at the first base. The CDR1 and CDR2 encoded by the germline V gene are SGHRS and YFSETQ. At the junction V is shortened by 1 base and J by 5 bases; bases outside the gene matches: 13.

Rearrangement joined TRBV5-1 to TRBJ2-7; TRBD2 aligns with 9 central bases. The sequenced material came from PBMCs or T cells enriched from blood (not recorded which). This receptor was identified in a woman between 45 and 65 years old who had recovered from COVID-19. This receptor has the CDR3 CASSLSAGGRGVDEQYF. In nucleotides, the sequence is TGCGCCAGCAGCTTGTCGGCGGGAGGGAGGGGTGTGGACGAGCAGTACTTC.